This is a list of T cell receptor beta chains from one sample in a study of blood T cell repertoires in COVID-19. The assay was immunoSEQ multiplex PCR, and TCRdb's table has in-frame clones only and misses some. The table shows roughly 74,000 clones, with around 90% occurring only once. The sequenced sample consisted of peripheral blood. The receptors stem from a woman aged 80 or over with active or convalescent COVID-19. The CDR3 runs from the conserved cysteine through the conserved F or W. The order of the fields is J gene, V gene, clone size, D gene, CDR3 protein, CDR3 DNA. The D gene is left open where the match is weak. Clone size appears in some rows only: once, few, many, or a class for an expanded clone.

>TRBJ1-4|TRBV4-2|.|TRBD1
CASSSPGQGAEKLFF
TGTGCCAGCAGCTCACCGGGACAGGGGGCTGAAAAACTGTTTTTT
>TRBJ2-4|TRBV23-1|.|.
CATHGAGDGAKNIQYF
TGCGCCACCCACGGGGCAGGGGATGGGGCCAAAAACATTCAGTACTTC
>TRBJ1-1|TRBV19|.|TRBD1
CASSTTGGGTEAFF
TGTGCCAGTAGTACGACAGGGGGTGGGACTGAAGCTTTCTTT
>TRBJ2-2|TRBV5-1|.|.
CASSLSGRRNTGELFF
TGCGCCAGCAGCTTATCGGGGAGGAGGAACACCGGGGAGCTGTTTTTT
>TRBJ1-2|TRBV5-6|.|.
CASSLVLIPGYTF
TGTGCCAGCAGCTTGGTTTTAATTCCTGGCTACACCTTC
>TRBJ2-5|TRBV10-3|.|.
CAIGAGETQYF
TGTGCCATCGGGGCGGGGGAGACCCAGTACTTC
>TRBJ2-7|TRBV5-1|.|TRBD2
CASSREGPEQYF
TGCGCCAGCAGCCGGGAGGGGCCCGAGCAGTACTTC
>TRBJ1-6|TRBV6-6|.|.
CASSYPQGRINSPLHF
TGTGCCAGCAGTTACCCGCAGGGGCGAATTAATTCACCCCTCCACTTT
>TRBJ2-1|TRBV19|.|.
CASSSPFAGGSPKFF
.
>TRBJ2-1|TRBV7-9|.|.
CASSLRSVSSYNEQFF
TGTGCCAGCAGCTTGAGGTCGGTGAGCTCCTACAATGAGCAGTTCTTC
>TRBJ2-2|TRBV7-2|few|.
CASSRQGTNTGELFF
TGTGCCAGCAGCCGCCAGGGAACTAACACCGGGGAGCTGTTTTTT
>TRBJ1-1|TRBV6-6|.|TRBD1
CASRDGVTGGPEAFF
TGTGCCAGCAGGGACGGGGTTACAGGGGGACCTGAAGCTTTCTTT
>TRBJ2-7|TRBV6-5|.|TRBD1
CASGPRGTGVREQYF
TGTGCCAGCGGCCCCCGAGGAACAGGGGTGAGAGAGCAGTACTTC
>TRBJ2-2|TRBV11-2|.|.
CASSLDMGPGELFF
TGTGCCAGCAGCTTAGATATGGGGCCCGGGGAGCTGTTTTTT